This entry lists 19 T cell receptor beta chains sequenced from one sample in a study of CD8 T cells in ankylosing spondylitis. TCRdb passed the 5' RACE reads through MiXCR, listing each CDR3 protein once. In the table there are approximately 250,000 distinct CDR3 sequences, 20% to 30% of which are singletons. The sample was blood, either unsorted or a sorted T cell fraction (not recorded which). All receptors come from a male donor with ankylosing spondylitis or in good health (not recorded which).

The chain combines TRBV20-1 with TRBJ1-6, with D unclear. Per the germline V gene, CDR1 is DFQATT and CDR2 is SNEGSKA (reference sequence). V was pared by 1 base and J by 7 bases, with 5 bases between. This CDR3 is 12 amino acids long. The CDR3 here is CSARVKNSPLHF. The CDR3 DNA sequence: TGCAGTGCTAGAGTGAAGAATTCACCCCTCCACTTT.

This chain links TRBV20-1 with TRBJ2-7; TRBD1 might be the D (5 bases). V was trimmed by 0 bases and J by 3 bases, leaving 15 bases between them. CDR1 and CDR2 (germline): DFQATT, SNEGSKA (reference sequence). The CDR3 length is 15 residues. The CDR3 DNA reads as TGCAGTGCTAGAGAATGGGTAGGGGCTGTCTACGAGCAGTACTTC. Amino acid sequence: CSAREWVGAVYEQYF.

This chain links TRBV6-1 with TRBJ1-4; TRBD1 aligns across 7 bases. The CDR3 length is 14 residues. V was clipped by 2 bases and J by 8 bases; unmatched bases: 5. The germline CDR1 and CDR2 sequences are MNHNS and SASEGT. The CDR3 sequence is CASSETGAGEKLFF. The CDR3 DNA is TGTGCCAGCAGTGAAACAGGGGCAGGGGAAAAACTGTTTTTT.

The chain uses TRBV10-1 and TRBJ2-2; weak D call: TRBD1 (6 bases). Trimming took 5 bases from V and 4 from J, leaving 11 bases between them. The CDR3 runs to 14 residues. Germline-derived CDR1 and CDR2 are WNHNN and SYGVQD (reference sequence). DNA for the CDR3: TGCGCCAGCAGTCCGGGACACATCACCGGGGAGCTGTTTTTT. Its protein product is CASSPGHITGELFF.

This clonotype has only a few counts. The genes are TRBV20-1 and TRBJ2-3; D is unclear. The ends were cut back, 7 bases at V and 1 base at J, with 9 bases in the middle. The CDR3 covers 12 residues. CDR1 DFQATT and CDR2 SNEGSKA come from the germline V gene (reference sequence). In DNA form, the CDR3 reads TGCAGTGGACTGGGCCGCACAGATACGCAGTATTTT. It codes for CSGLGRTDTQYF.

V gene TRBV12-3 or TRBV12-4 combines with J gene TRBJ2-2; D remains ambiguous. The CDR3 has 15 amino acids. V lost 8 bases and J 1 base, leaving 14 bases between the germline ends. The CDR3: CASSWTSWNTGELFF. The CDR3 DNA reads as TGTGCCAGCTCCTGGACGTCGTGGAACACCGGGGAGCTGTTTTTT.

A word on this clonotype: The junction departs from germline at one end; a sequencing error may be responsible. This rearrangement joins TRBV5-6 to TRBJ1-1; tentative D call: TRBD1 (5 bases). There are 13 residues in the CDR3. The V gene's germline CDR1 is SGHDT and CDR2 YYEEEE. CDR3 amino acids: CASSLDRNTEVFF. The CDR3 DNA is TGTGCCAGCAGCTTGGACAGGAACACTGAAGTTTTCTTT.

This clonotype has a handful of counts. The chain employs TRBV6-5 and TRBJ2-1; either TRBD1 or TRBD2 may fit D (5 bases each). The CDR3 has 11 amino acids. CDR1 MNHEY and CDR2 SVGAGI come from the germline V gene. V shed 10 bases and J shed 7 bases, with 11 bases lying between them. This chain's CDR3 is CAIGRENEQFF. CDR3 nucleotides: TGTGCCATCGGCAGGGAGAATGAGCAGTTCTTC.

The chain uses TRBV28 and TRBJ2-7; 7 bases match TRBD1. This CDR3 has 14 amino acids. From germline, CDR1 is MDHEN and CDR2 SYDVKM. The J segment lost 7 bases and the V segment lost 5 bases, leaving 11 bases of the junction unmatched. CDR3 bases: TGTGCCAGCAGTACGGGACAGACCGGCGGTGAGCAGTACTTC. Amino acids: CASSTGQTGGEQYF.

The chain is built from TRBV7-8 and TRBJ1-4; TRBD1 might be the D (6 bases). Trimming stripped 1 base from V and 7 bases from J, with 13 bases between. The CDR3 has 15 residues. Germline V CDR1 and CDR2: SGHVS, FQNEAQ. CDR3: CASSLVGVRGEKLFF. CDR3 nucleotides: TGTGCCAGCAGCTTAGTGGGGGTCAGGGGTGAAAAACTGTTTTTT.

This clonotype was seen more than once but under ten times. This chain uses TRBV20-1 with TRBJ2-7; 8 nucleotides align to TRBD2. The V segment lost 2 bases and the J segment 6 bases; nucleotides outside the gene matches: 6. The CDR3 loop spans 13 amino acids. CDR1 and CDR2 (germline): DFQATT, SNEGSKA (reference sequence). As DNA, the CDR3 is TGCAGTGCTAGACCGGGGGGGGCGGGCGAGCAGTACTTC. Translation gives CSARPGGAGEQYF.

This clonotype was seen a few times. This chain connects TRBV15 to TRBJ2-7; 10 bases line up with TRBD2. CDR1 is LNHNV and CDR2 is YYDKDF in the germline V gene (reference sequence). The J segment lost 3 bases and the V segment lost 0 bases, leaving 5 bases of the junction unmatched. The CDR3 is 16 amino acids. The CDR3 here is CATSRDLLAGFYEQYF. CDR3 coding DNA: TGTGCCACCAGCAGAGACCTACTAGCGGGGTTCTACGAGCAGTACTTC.

This clonotype occurred many times. J is TRBJ1-1 and V is TRBV12-3 or TRBV12-4; D is unclear. V lost 5 bases, J lost 1 base, and 8 bases lay in between. CDR3 length: 13 residues. In DNA form, the CDR3 reads TGTGCCAGCAGTCGGCCGGCGAACACTGAAGCTTTCTTT. It is translated as CASSRPANTEAFF.

The chain recombines TRBV24-1 with TRBJ2-5; 10 nucleotides align to TRBD1. Trimming at V came to 4 bases and at J to 3 bases, leaving 4 bases not matched to a gene. CDR3 length equals 15 residues. Germline V CDR1 and CDR2: KGHDR, SFDVKD. The CDR3 reads CATSDLDRGEETQYF. CDR3 bases: TGTGCCACCAGTGACCTGGACAGGGGGGAAGAGACCCAGTACTTC.

This clonotype has at least ten counts. The chain combines TRBV24-1 with TRBJ2-5; TRBD1 might be the D (5 bases). V dropped 10 bases and J dropped 4 bases, with 15 bases sitting between them. CDR3 length: 13 residues. The V gene's germline CDR1 is KGHDR and CDR2 SFDVKD. In nucleotides, the CDR3 is TGTGCCACATCGGATAGGGGTGGAGAGACCCAGTACTTC. Amino acid sequence: CATSDRGGETQYF.

The gene calls are TRBV20-1 and TRBJ2-3; 7 bases fit TRBD1. Germline V CDR1 and CDR2: DFQATT, SNEGSKA (reference sequence). There are 14 residues in the CDR3. V lost 0 bases and J lost 2; bases outside the gene matches: 2. DNA for the CDR3: TGCAGTGCTAGAGAACAGGGGACCACAGATACGCAGTATTTT. Its protein product is CSAREQGTTDTQYF.

In its sample, this clonotype was seen a few times. This sequence joins TRBV9 and TRBJ1-2; D gene ambiguous. The germline gives CDR1 SGDLS, CDR2 YYNGEE. This CDR3 has 12 residues. V was shortened by 2 bases and J by 2 bases, with 4 bases between the two germline ends. The CDR3 protein is CASSVANYGYTF. DNA for the CDR3: TGTGCCAGCAGCGTGGCCAACTATGGCTACACCTTC.

This clonotype was picked up many times. The chain combines TRBV5-1 with TRBJ2-1; D unresolved. This CDR3 has 15 amino acids. The V and J ends lost 0 bases and 2 bases respectively, with 9 bases between them. Germline CDR1 SGHRS, CDR2 YFSETQ. This chain's CDR3 is CASSLGLSTYNEQFF. As DNA, the CDR3 is TGCGCCAGCAGCTTGGGGTTGTCAACCTACAATGAGCAGTTCTTC.

The chain has TRBV29-1 and TRBJ2-7; 15 bases are a match to TRBD2. This CDR3 is 17 amino acids long. The ends lost 7 bases at V and 0 bases at J; junction bases unmatched: 10. CDR1 and CDR2 (germline): SQVTM, ANQGSEA. This CDR3 reads CSARGTSGGSSSYEQYF. In DNA, the CDR3 is TGCAGCGCCCGGGGGACTAGCGGGGGGTCGAGCTCCTACGAGCAGTACTTC.